Given below is one T cell receptor beta chain in context. The source of the sample is a study of blood T cell repertoires in COVID-19. Clones were sequenced by immunoSEQ multiplex PCR, and TCRdb holds only the in-frame ones, with some missing. The sample lists about 260,000 clones; approximately 90% were seen once. V was clipped by 6 bases and J by 0 bases, with 7 bases between them. This CDR3 region has 13 residues. Sequencing was carried out using PBMCs or T cells enriched from blood (not recorded which). V and J are TRBV12-3 or TRBV12-4 and TRBJ2-3; possibly TRBD2 for D (5 bases). The TCR comes from a man in his fifties who had been exposed to COVID-19. The CDR3 nucleotides read TGTGCCAGCAGGTGGACTAGCACAGATACGCAGTATTTT. Translation gives CASRWTSTDTQYF.